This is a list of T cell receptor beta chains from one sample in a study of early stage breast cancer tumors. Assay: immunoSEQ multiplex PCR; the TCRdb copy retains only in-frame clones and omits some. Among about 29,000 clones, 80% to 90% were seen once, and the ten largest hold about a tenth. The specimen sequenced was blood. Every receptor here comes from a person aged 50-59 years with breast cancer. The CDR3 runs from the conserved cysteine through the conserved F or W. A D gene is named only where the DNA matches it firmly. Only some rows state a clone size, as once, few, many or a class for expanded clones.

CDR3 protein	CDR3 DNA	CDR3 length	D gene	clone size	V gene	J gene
CASSLGGGKTQYF	TGCGCCAGCAGCTTGGGCGGGGGAAAGACCCAGTACTTC	13	TRBD2	-	TRBV5-1	TRBJ2-5
CASSGGFGTGENYGYTF	TGTGCCAGCAGCGGGGGGTTTGGGACAGGGGAAAACTATGGCTACACCTTC	17	TRBD1	-	TRBV5-4	TRBJ1-2
CAWTSGTGNNEQFF	TGTGCCTGGACCTCCGGGACAGGGAACAATGAGCAGTTCTTC	14	TRBD1	once	TRBV30	TRBJ2-1
CASSSPDRSSYNSPLHF	TGTGCCAGCAGTTCTCCGGACAGGAGCTCCTATAATTCACCCCTCCACTTT	17	TRBD1	few	TRBV28	TRBJ1-6
CASSTTGGLDTQYF	TGTGCCAGCAGCACGACAGGGGGCCTTGATACGCAGTATTTT	14	TRBD1	-	TRBV9	TRBJ2-3
CASSTGQGPSVVQPQHF	TGTGCCAGTAGCACGGGACAGGGACCTAGTGTTGTTCAGCCCCAGCATTTT	17	TRBD1	-	TRBV19	TRBJ1-5
CASSLDRDPPLHF	TGCGCCAGCAGCTTGGACAGGGATCCACCCCTCCACTTT	13	-	once	TRBV5-1	TRBJ1-6
CASSHQDRDEKLFF	TGCGCCAGCAGCCATCAAGACAGGGATGAAAAACTGTTTTTT	14	TRBD1	-	TRBV4-3	TRBJ1-4
CASSQSQENQPQHF	TGTGCCAGCAGCCAATCACAGGAAAATCAGCCCCAGCATTTT	14	-	few	TRBV16	TRBJ1-5
CACPGQGSVDEQFF	TGTGCCTGTCCCGGACAGGGCAGCGTGGATGAGCAGTTCTTC	14	TRBD1	-	TRBV30	TRBJ2-1
CASSSTGMVTGELFF	TGTGCCAGTAGTTCAACAGGGATGGTAACCGGGGAGCTGTTTTTT	15	-	-	TRBV19	TRBJ2-2
CASSLERTGMETQYF	TGTGCCAGCAGCTTAGAACGGACAGGGATGGAGACCCAGTACTTC	15	TRBD1	-	TRBV7-3	TRBJ2-5
CASSILEADQPQHF	TGTGCCAGTAGTATTCTGGAAGCTGATCAGCCCCAGCATTTT	14	-	-	TRBV19	TRBJ1-5
CASSTDTLRDNEQFF	TGTGCCAGCTCCACGGATACACTAAGGGACAATGAGCAGTTCTTC	15	-	-	TRBV18	TRBJ2-1
CASSLGTGSDQPQHF	TGCGCCAGCAGCTTGGGTACGGGGTCGGATCAGCCCCAGCATTTT	15	-	-	TRBV5-1	TRBJ1-5
CASSPGTSNTEAFF	TGCGCCAGCAGCCCCGGGACATCGAACACTGAAGCTTTCTTT	14	-	-	TRBV5-1	TRBJ1-1
CASTRDFGILNEQFF	TGTGCCAGCACCCGGGACTTTGGCATCCTCAATGAGCAGTTCTTC	15	-	-	TRBV6-6	TRBJ2-1
CAFAASGSHEQYF	TGTGCCTTTGCGGCTAGCGGGAGCCACGAGCAGTACTTC	13	TRBD2	-	TRBV30	TRBJ2-7
CASSYSRSSNTGELFF	TGTGCCAGCAGTTACTCGAGGTCCTCGAACACCGGGGAGCTGTTTTTT	16	-	-	TRBV6-6	TRBJ2-2
CASSFRVVLTNSPLHF	TGTGCCAGCAGTTTCCGGGTCGTTCTCACCAATTCACCCCTCCACTTT	16	-	-	TRBV28	TRBJ1-6
CSVGQISTDTQYF	TGCAGCGTTGGACAGATAAGCACAGATACGCAGTATTTT	13	-	-	TRBV29-1	TRBJ2-3
CASRKGTGDNYGYTF	TGTGCCAGCAGGAAAGGGACAGGCGATAACTATGGCTACACCTTC	15	TRBD1	few	TRBV7-3	TRBJ1-2
CASSRARENTEAFF	TGTGCCAGCAGCCGGGCCCGAGAGAACACTGAAGCTTTCTTT	14	-	-	TRBV5-4	TRBJ1-1
CATQRGQETQYF	TGTGCCACCCAGCGCGGGCAAGAGACCCAGTACTTC	12	-	once	TRBV19	TRBJ2-5
CASSQDIAGEAYEQYF	TGTGCCAGCAGCCAAGATATCGCGGGGGAAGCCTACGAGCAGTACTTC	16	TRBD2	-	TRBV4-2	TRBJ2-7
CASSQDVSAYGYTF	TGCGCCAGCAGCCAAGATGTGTCAGCCTATGGCTACACCTTC	14	-	-	TRBV4-3	TRBJ1-2
CASSVDRARKDTQYF	TGTGCCAGCAGCGTAGACCGGGCGAGAAAAGATACGCAGTATTTT	15	-	once	TRBV7-6	TRBJ2-3
CAWSVYPPTGTGANVLTF	TGTGCCTGGAGTGTTTATCCCCCAACAGGGACTGGGGCCAACGTCCTGACTTTC	18	-	-	TRBV30	TRBJ2-6
CASSQDSDGTYYNSPLHF	TGTGCCAGCAGCCAAGATTCGGACGGGACCTACTATAATTCACCCCTCCACTTT	18	-	-	TRBV4-2	TRBJ1-6
CASSEGPFGGELFF	TGTGCCAGCAGCGAGGGTCCTTTTGGGGGGGAGCTGTTTTTT	14	-	few	TRBV7-3	TRBJ2-2
CASSPRGREELNEQFF	TGTGCCAGCAGCCCGCGGGGGCGGGAGGAATTAAATGAGCAGTTCTTC	16	TRBD2	-	TRBV9	TRBJ2-1
CASSPEYANTEAFF	TGTGCCAGCAGCCCCGAGTACGCCAACACTGAAGCTTTCTTT	14	-	-	TRBV7-8	TRBJ1-1
CASSDFRQGNFWVEKLFF	TGTGCCAGCAGTGATTTCCGACAGGGGAATTTTTGGGTTGAAAAACTGTTTTTT	18	TRBD1	-	TRBV6-1	TRBJ1-4
CASSWDRSYEQYF	TGTGCCAGCAGCTGGGACCGATCCTACGAGCAGTACTTC	13	-	-	TRBV7-2	TRBJ2-7
CASSAAPGSVGETQYF	TGTGCCAGCAGCGCCGCTCCGGGTTCTGTGGGGGAGACCCAGTACTTC	16	-	-	TRBV7-6	TRBJ2-5
CSAPREGKLFF	TGCAGTGCCCCTCGTGAGGGTAAACTGTTTTTT	11	-	-	TRBV20-1	TRBJ1-4